The source of this T cell receptor (beta chain) is a study of beta chain features in type 1 diabetes. Trimming took 4 bases from V and 3 from J; bases not matched to a gene: 8. Germline CDR1 GTSNPN, CDR2 SVGIG (reference sequence). The CDR3 covers 15 residues. This clone turned up a few times. The antigen is unknown. The study, taken as a whole, reports: TCRB CDR3s from Type 1 diabetes patients were moderately but significantly shorter in all four CD4+ subsets. The similarity of naive, central memory and Treg TCRB repertoires appeared greater among patients than among healthy donors.

cDNA synthesis used the whole RNA isolate, giving expressed TCRB sequences. The table came from immunoSEQ multiplex PCR; TCRdb's copy has only in-frame clones and leaves some out. The sample yields fewer than 450,000 clones, approximately 15% seen once. V gene TRBV30 combines with J gene TRBJ1-2, with TRBD1 identical over 10 bases. This sequence originates from a woman aged 18 to 35 with type 1 diabetes. Sequences were obtained from naive CD4+ T cells from blood. Here the CDR3 reads CAWTRGQGVDYGYTF. In nucleotides, the CDR3 is TGTGCCTGGACTAGAGGACAGGGGGTAGACTATGGCTACACCTTC.